The text below deals with one T cell receptor (beta chain). Its antigen has not been determined. The record has no base qualities; no much larger clone is one base away. From a lookup of the germline V gene, CDR1 and CDR2 are SGHRS and YFSETQ. V and J are trimmed by 4 bases and 7 bases, and the gene matches miss 6 bases of the junction. From cysteine to phenylalanine, the CDR3 is 15 amino acids long. The retained sequence is limited to the CDR3, 45 bases, with the frame set at the first base. This specimen belongs to a study of blood T cell repertoires in COVID-19 (dated by TCRdb to the early 2020s). Study-level background: Samples from collaborators originated in the United States, Italy and Spain and spanned both the acute and convalescent phases of COVID-19. The prospective study material was composed of cDNA or gDNA derived from T cells, B-cell-depleted T cells, or PBMCs. Subjects who had been exposed to COVID-19, were actively infected with it, or had recovered from it provided the deeply sampled blood TCRbeta repertoires that made up the dataset. The repertoires were made available in a free public database intended to serve as a resource for research on the immune response to SARS-CoV-2. The samples were drawn from the first 160 participants of the ongoing ImmuneRACE study and from roughly 1,300 subjects provided by 6 global collaborators. Nearly every sample came with metadata listing a de-identified subject ID, COVID-19 status, age in years and sex. HLA class I and class II types, where available, came from metadata supplied by the sample provider rather than from assay-based typing. The full study reports these points: The amount of clinical and demographic metadata varied by source and participant and was provided uncurated.

TCRbeta CDR3 regions were amplified from genomic DNA using the immunoSEQ Assay, a bias-controlled multiplex PCR. On the authors' methods: The number of nucleated cells in each sample was estimated by amplification of reference gene primers within the assay. Sequence reads were collapsed and filtered to measure the absolute abundance of every unique TCRbeta CDR3 rearrangement. Productive Simpson clonality was computed per sample as the square root of Simpson's diversity index over productive rearrangements. Entries here come from immuneACCESS through TCRdb and include only in-frame sequences with V and J called. Some clones fail to appear in such tables; in the studies checked, an unresolved V gene covers under half of the shortfall, and the cause of the remainder is unknown. Clone size and V and J calls were adopted from that table, with D and trimming inferred from the DNA. This sample lists 55,000 to 75,000 clones; 80% to 85% were detected once. The top ten hold roughly a tenth of the sample.

In Seattle, one collaborating source enrolled patients while the infection was active and tracked those patients longitudinally over the course of disease. Each collaborating institution followed its own protocols to collect whole blood in K2EDTA tubes. For TCRbeta analysis, collaborator samples were shipped as frozen whole blood, as isolated PBMCs, or as DNA extracted from either sample type. The source is a man of 80 years or more with COVID-19, enrolled during active disease. This chain is built from TRBV5-1 and TRBJ1-6; TRBD1 lines up with 9 middle nucleotides. Sequenced material: peripheral blood. This receptor has the CDR3 CASSATGTGNSPLHF. The DNA sequence is as follows: TGCGCCAGCAGCGCCACCGGGACAGGGAATTCACCCCTCCACTTT.